A selection of T cell receptor beta chains follows, all from one sample in a study of shared clonotypes between healthy human individuals. Using immunoSEQ multiplex PCR, the repertoire was profiled, and TCRdb retains in-frame clones only, with some absent. This sample has about 580,000 clones; 95% to 98% occur once, and the top ten carry 0.3%. The material sequenced was naive CD8+ T cells sorted from blood. The receptors come from a man younger than 45 in good health. The CDR3 runs from the conserved cysteine through the conserved F or W. A D gene is named only where the DNA matches it firmly. Clone size is stated in some rows and not others, as once, few, many or a class when expanded.

NA | TRBJ2-2 | TRBD1 | TRBV5-1 | CASSLGDRESTGELFF | TGCGCCAGCAGCTTGGGGGACAGAGAGTCCACCGGGGAGCTGTTTTTT
NA | TRBJ1-2 | NA | TRBV29-1 | CSVEDRDGYGYTF | TGCAGCGTTGAAGACCGGGACGGCTATGGCTACACCTTC
NA | TRBJ2-7 | TRBD2 | TRBV7-2 | CASSFAGGSYEQYF | TGTGCCAGCAGCTTCGCGGGAGGCTCCTACGAGCAGTACTTC
NA | TRBJ2-7 | NA | TRBV29-1 | CSVVWQGYEQYF | TGCAGCGTTGTCTGGCAGGGGTACGAGCAGTACTTC
NA | TRBJ2-1 | NA | TRBV9 | CASSGSRYEQFF | TGTGCCAGCAGCGGATCCCGGTATGAGCAGTTCTTC
NA | TRBJ2-7 | NA | TRBV29-1 | CSVRRDWEQYF | TGCAGCGTTCGACGCGACTGGGAGCAGTACTTC
once | TRBJ2-1 | TRBD1 | TRBV2 | CASTRQGHDNEQFF | TGTGCCAGCACCAGACAGGGGCATGACAATGAGCAGTTCTTC
NA | TRBJ2-7 | NA | TRBV5-5 | CASSLVAEQYF | TGTGCCAGCAGCTTAGTGGCCGAGCAGTACTTC
once | TRBJ2-7 | TRBD1 | TRBV11-2 | CASSPPDRLHHEQYF | TGTGCCAGCAGCCCACCGGACAGGCTCCACCACGAGCAGTACTTC
NA | TRBJ2-1 | TRBD2 | TRBV29-1 | CSVVGRAHNEQFF | TGCAGCGTTGTCGGGAGGGCCCACAATGAGCAGTTCTTC
once | TRBJ1-1 | NA | TRBV23-1 | CASSHEALNTEAFF | TGCGCCAGCAGTCATGAAGCCCTGAACACTGAAGCTTTCTTT
NA | TRBJ2-3 | TRBD2 | TRBV5-4 | CASSQHSGRDTQYF | TGTGCCAGCAGCCAACATAGCGGGAGGGATACGCAGTATTTT
NA | TRBJ2-1 | TRBD2 | TRBV9 | CASSVPGTSGNEEQFF | TGTGCCAGCAGCGTTCCCGGGACTAGCGGGAATGAGGAGCAGTTCTTC
NA | TRBJ1-5 | TRBD1 | TRBV29-1 | CSVWGVAGGESNQPQHF | TGCAGCGTCTGGGGGGTGGCAGGGGGCGAAAGCAATCAGCCCCAGCATTTT
NA | TRBJ2-5 | NA | TRBV4-1 | CASSIRFQIETQYF | TGCGCCAGCAGTATCCGATTCCAGATAGAGACCCAGTACTTC
NA | TRBJ2-1 | NA | TRBV4-1 | CASSQDLFYNEQFF | TGCGCCAGCAGCCAAGACTTATTTTACAATGAGCAGTTCTTC
NA | TRBJ2-7 | TRBD2 | TRBV11-2 | CASSLDRTSGGGYEQYF | TGTGCCAGCAGCTTAGATAGGACTAGCGGTGGTGGATACGAGCAGTACTTC
NA | TRBJ2-1 | NA | TRBV19 | CASRRGLGSYNEQFF | TGTGCCAGTAGAAGAGGGTTGGGGTCCTACAATGAGCAGTTCTTC
NA | TRBJ2-7 | NA | TRBV4-3 | CASSYGPRVYEQYF | TGCGCCAGCAGCTACGGGCCAAGGGTCTACGAGCAGTACTTC
NA | TRBJ1-2 | TRBD1 | TRBV9 | CASSVSGTDRGYGYTF | TGTGCCAGCAGCGTAAGTGGAACGGACAGGGGATATGGCTACACCTTC
NA | TRBJ1-3 | NA | TRBV6-1 | CASAGNTIYF | TGTGCCAGCGCCGGAAACACCATATATTTT
NA | TRBJ2-3 | TRBD2 | TRBV7-6 | CASSSDRTSGLLSTDTQYF | TGTGCCAGCAGCTCTGACCGGACTAGCGGGTTACTTAGCACAGATACGCAGTATTTT
NA | TRBJ1-3 | NA | TRBV5-4 | CASSLKWAGRSGNTIYF | TGTGCCAGCAGCTTGAAATGGGCAGGGAGATCTGGAAACACCATATATTTT
NA | TRBJ2-1 | NA | TRBV9 | CASYVKGGQFF | TGTGCCAGCTATGTAAAGGGTGGGCAGTTCTTC
NA | TRBJ2-7 | NA | TRBV28 | CASSSPFSTYEQYF | TGTGCCAGCAGTTCCCCTTTTTCAACCTACGAGCAGTACTTC
NA | TRBJ2-6 | TRBD1 | TRBV28 | CASSTDRALSGANVLTF | TGTGCCAGCAGCACAGACAGGGCTCTCTCTGGGGCCAACGTCCTGACTTTC
NA | TRBJ2-7 | TRBD2 | TRBV27 | CASSSGTRGEQYF | TGTGCCAGCAGTTCGGGGACTAGGGGCGAGCAGTACTTC
NA | TRBJ1-2 | TRBD1 | TRBV18 | CASSPPGQPYGYTF | TGTGCCAGCTCACCCCCGGGACAGCCCTATGGCTACACCTTC
NA | TRBJ2-5 | NA | TRBV11-2 | CASSLDGRQGFQETQYF | TGTGCCAGCAGCTTAGACGGTCGCCAGGGATTCCAAGAGACCCAGTACTTC
NA | TRBJ1-5 | NA | TRBV27 | CASSPQAQNQPQHF | TGTGCCAGCAGTCCCCAGGCGCAGAATCAGCCCCAGCATTTT
NA | TRBJ2-1 | NA | TRBV12-5 | CASGLVYNEQFF | TGTGCTAGTGGTTTGGTTTACAATGAGCAGTTCTTC
few | TRBJ1-2 | NA | TRBV4-3 | CASSQGPDPNDGYTF | TGCGCCAGCAGCCAAGGGCCCGATCCGAATGATGGCTACACCTTC
NA | TRBJ2-7 | NA | TRBV5-1 | CASSSESYEQYF | TGCGCCAGCAGCTCGGAGAGCTACGAGCAGTACTTC
NA | TRBJ1-1 | NA | TRBV6-1 | CASSEWDVGREAFF | TGTGCCAGCAGTGAGTGGGACGTTGGCAGGGAAGCTTTCTTT
NA | TRBJ2-7 | NA | TRBV29-1 | CSVEASYEQYF | TGCAGCGTTGAGGCTTCCTACGAGCAGTACTTC
NA | TRBJ2-3 | NA | TRBV6-5 | CASSYGSTDTQYF | TGTGCCAGCAGTTACGGGAGCACAGATACGCAGTATTTT
once | TRBJ2-7 | NA | TRBV5-8 | CAAGRRSYEQYF | TGTGCCGCGGGACGGCGCTCCTACGAGCAGTACTTC
NA | TRBJ1-2 | NA | TRBV6-5 | CASSYSMPGFYGYTF | TGTGCCAGCAGTTACTCGATGCCAGGGTTCTATGGCTACACCTTC
once | TRBJ1-1 | NA | TRBV4-1 | CASSQESGRMNTEAFF | TGCGCCAGCAGCCAAGAGTCGGGACGGATGAACACTGAAGCTTTCTTT
NA | TRBJ1-2 | NA | TRBV5-5 | CASSSGHQANYGYTF | TGTGCCAGCAGCTCGGGACACCAAGCTAACTATGGCTACACCTTC
NA | TRBJ2-7 | NA | TRBV11-2 | CASSSYRGSRYEQYF | TGTGCCAGCAGCTCTTACCGGGGTAGTAGGTACGAGCAGTACTTC
NA | TRBJ2-1 | TRBD2 | TRBV27 | CASSLRLANRDEQFF | TGTGCCAGCAGTTTAAGACTAGCCAATCGCGATGAGCAGTTCTTC
NA | TRBJ2-7 | NA | TRBV7-2 | CASSLAPGSYEQYF | TGTGCCAGCAGCTTAGCACCGGGTTCCTACGAGCAGTACTTC
NA | TRBJ2-1 | TRBD2 | TRBV27 | CASTRRLAGRDNEQFF | TGTGCCAGCACAAGACGACTAGCGGGTAGGGACAATGAGCAGTTCTTC
NA | TRBJ1-5 | NA | TRBV11-3 | CASSLMAPEDQPQHF | TGTGCCAGCAGCTTAATGGCCCCGGAGGATCAGCCCCAGCATTTT
NA | TRBJ2-7 | TRBD2 | TRBV29-1 | CSALAGAAFNEQYF | TGCAGCGCCCTAGCGGGAGCGGCGTTTAACGAGCAGTACTTC
once | TRBJ2-2 | TRBD2 | TRBV4-2 | CASSPPTSGNTGELFF | TGTGCCAGCAGCCCACCGACTAGCGGGAACACCGGGGAGCTGTTTTTT
NA | TRBJ2-3 | NA | TRBV19 | CASTPGEFHTDTQYF | TGTGCCAGTACCCCCGGAGAATTCCACACAGATACGCAGTATTTT
NA | TRBJ2-7 | TRBD1 | TRBV27 | CASSLQGGHEQYF | TGTGCCAGCAGTTTACAAGGGGGCCACGAGCAGTACTTC
once | TRBJ2-7 | TRBD2 | TRBV7-3 | CASSWGSGDSYEQYF | TGTGCCAGCAGCTGGGGTAGCGGGGACTCCTACGAGCAGTACTTC
NA | TRBJ2-7 | NA | TRBV25-1 | CASSAVSYEQYF | TGTGCCAGCAGTGCAGTAAGCTACGAGCAGTACTTC
NA | TRBJ2-7 | TRBD1 | TRBV18 | CASSPHPGQGAYEQYF | TGTGCCAGCTCACCTCACCCGGGACAGGGGGCATACGAGCAGTACTTC
once | TRBJ1-2 | NA | TRBV7-6 | CASSLQGNGYTF | TGTGCCAGCAGCTTACAGGGGAATGGCTACACCTTC
NA | TRBJ2-7 | NA | TRBV7-9 | CASSLDASGSNEQYF | TGTGCCAGCAGCTTAGATGCTTCCGGTTCCAACGAGCAGTACTTC